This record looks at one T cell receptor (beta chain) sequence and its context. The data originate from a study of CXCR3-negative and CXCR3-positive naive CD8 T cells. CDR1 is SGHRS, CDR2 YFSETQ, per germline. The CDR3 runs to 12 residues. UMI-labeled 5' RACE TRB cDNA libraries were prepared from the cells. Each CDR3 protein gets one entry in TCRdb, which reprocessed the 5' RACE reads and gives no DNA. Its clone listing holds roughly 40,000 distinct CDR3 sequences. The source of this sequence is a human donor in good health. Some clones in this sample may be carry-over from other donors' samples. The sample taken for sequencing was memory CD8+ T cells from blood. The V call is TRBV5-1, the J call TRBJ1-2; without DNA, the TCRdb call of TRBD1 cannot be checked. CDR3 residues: CASGGSGNGYTF.